Presented here are 17 T cell receptor beta chains from one specimen sequenced in a study of breast tumors, draining lymph nodes, adjacent tissues. TCRdb re-called the multiplex PCR reads with MiXCR, one entry per CDR3 protein. The sample records 100,000 to 150,000 distinct CDR3 sequences, more than 20% being singletons. The lymph nodes were axillary draining lymph nodes from breast cancer patients. Material: axillary lymph node tissue. These receptors all stem from a female donor with breast cancer. Some clones in this sample may be carry-over from other donors' samples.

The rearrangement joins TRBV27 to TRBJ2-7; a possible D gene is TRBD2 (6 bases). V lost 2 bases, J lost 5 bases, and 13 bases lay in between. This CDR3 comprises 14 residues. Germline assignment: CDR1 MNHEY and CDR2 SMNVEV (reference sequence). The CDR3 DNA follows: TGTGCCAGCAGTTTAGGACCTACTAGCAACGAGCAGTACTTC. It is translated as CASSLGPTSNEQYF.

Ten or more counts support this clonotype. The chain links TRBV6-1 to TRBJ2-3; 14 nucleotides align to TRBD2. With V trimmed by 8 bases and J by 4 bases, 11 bases remained unmatched. This CDR3 is 17 amino acids long. CDR1 and CDR2 (germline): MNHNS, SASEGT. CDR3 nucleotides: TGTGCCAGCGGGGGGGCCAGGACTAGCGGGAGGCCAGATACGCAGTATTTT. It specifies CASGGARTSGRPDTQYF.

Many counts were recorded for this clonotype. The chain combines TRBV3-1 with TRBJ2-3, with D unclear. Germline CDR1 and CDR2: LGHDT and YNNKEL (reference sequence). The V end lost 3 bases, the J end lost 0 bases, and 10 bases lay between the germline ends. The CDR3 is made up of 15 amino acids. In nucleotides, the CDR3 is TGTGCCAGCAGCCATCTGGGATCTAGCACAGATACGCAGTATTTT. It yields the protein CASSHLGSSTDTQYF.

Notes on this clonotype: This may stem from a read error, because a much larger clone lies one nucleotide away. The rearrangement links TRBV10-3 to TRBJ1-5, with D possibly TRBD1 on 6 matching bases. Germline lookup yields CDR1 ENHRY and CDR2 SYGVKD. This CDR3 region has 14 residues. V was clipped by 4 bases and J by 2 bases, with 9 bases between them. The CDR3 is CAISVGGGNQPQHF. The CDR3 nucleotides are TGTGCCATCAGTGTAGGGGGTGGCAATCAGCCCCAGCATTTT.

Many counts were recorded for this clonotype. V usage is TRBV15 and J usage is TRBJ2-5, with a possible D match to TRBD1 (7 bases). V lost 4 bases, J lost 1 base, and 16 bases lay in between. The germline V gene has CDR1 LNHNV and CDR2 YYDKDF (reference sequence). This CDR3 has 16 residues. The CDR3: CATSNRGGGVQETQYF. Here the CDR3 DNA reads TGTGCCACCAGCAATAGAGGGGGCGGGGTCCAAGAGACCCAGTACTTC.

This clonotype came up a few times. The V call is TRBV5-1, the J call TRBJ2-1, with TRBD2 matching over 9 bases. Germline values: CDR1 SGHRS, CDR2 YFSETQ. With 7 bases clipped from V and 8 bases from J, the junction kept 10 bases outside the gene matches. The CDR3 is made up of 14 amino acids. The DNA for the CDR3 is TGCGCCAGCCACTCGCCTAGCGGGAAATATGAGCAGTTCTTC. This translates into CASHSPSGKYEQFF.

This clonotype was seen repeatedly, ten times or more. CDR3 amino acids: CASSLEAVTGSSYEQYF. CDR3 sequence (DNA): TGCGCCAGCAGCTTGGAGGCTGTGACAGGGAGCTCCTACGAGCAGTACTTC. This chain uses TRBV5-1 with TRBJ2-7, with 7 bases fitting TRBD1. Germline lookup yields CDR1 SGHRS and CDR2 YFSETQ. The CDR3 contains 17 residues. Trimming cost V 0 bases and J 0 bases; bases outside gene matches: 9. Complete variable domain (other parts from reference TRBV5-1 and TRBJ2-7): KAGVTQTPRYLIKTRGQQVTLSCSPISGHRSVSWYQQTPGQGLQFLFEYFSETQRNKGNFPGRFSGRQFSNSRSEMNVSTLELGDSALYLCASSLEAVTGSSYEQYFGPGTRLTVT.

Points on this clonotype: Just one base apart from a much larger clone, this may be a read error. The chain links TRBV20-1 to TRBJ2-5; 9 bases are a match to TRBD2. The CDR3 runs to 15 residues. Germline-derived CDR1 and CDR2 are DFQATT and SNEGSKA (reference sequence). The CDR3 nucleotides are TGCGGTGCTAAGGGGAGGGTAGCGGGAGCAAAGACCCAGTACTTC. As protein: CGAKGRVAGAKTQYF.

This clonotype was seen many times. V gene TRBV12-3 or TRBV12-4 combines with J gene TRBJ1-6; 10 bases match TRBD1. The V and J ends lost 5 bases and 9 bases, in that order; junction bases with no gene match: 7. CDR3 size: 15 residues. CDR3 amino acids: CASSPRTGGSSPLHF. The CDR3 coding sequence is TGTGCCAGCAGTCCCCGGACAGGGGGGAGTTCACCCCTCCACTTT.

At least ten counts were recorded for this clonotype. The V call is TRBV9, the J call TRBJ2-3, with D possibly matching TRBD2 (6 bases). CDR1 is SGDLS, CDR2 YYNGEE, per germline. CDR3 length equals 15 residues. The V end lost 2 bases, the J end lost 2 bases, and 12 bases lay between the germline ends. The CDR3 DNA is TGTGCCAGCAGCGTGGGTAGCGGCATCACAGATACGCAGTATTTT. As protein: CASSVGSGITDTQYF.

This clonotype has ten or more counts. This chain connects TRBV4-1 to TRBJ2-7; either TRBD1 or TRBD2 may supply D (5 bases each). CDR1 MGHRA and CDR2 YSYEKL come from the germline V gene. V dropped 1 base and J dropped 0 bases, with 13 bases sitting between them. CDR3 size: 16 residues. CDR3 in DNA: TGCGCCAGCAGCCAAGGCGTTGGGGGTAACTCCTACGAGCAGTACTTC. Its protein is CASSQGVGGNSYEQYF.

The rearrangement links TRBV7-9 to TRBJ2-4, with 7 bases that match TRBD2. Germline CDR1 is SEHNR and CDR2 is FQNEAQ (reference sequence). The J segment lost 1 base and the V segment lost 3 bases, leaving 3 bases of the junction unmatched. The CDR3 covers 15 residues. DNA of the CDR3: TGTGCCAGCAGCTTTAGCGGGTGGGCCAAAAACATTCAGTACTTC. Translation: CASSFSGWAKNIQYF.

This clonotype appeared many times. The V and J genes are TRBV7-9 and TRBJ2-5; 8 nucleotides match TRBD2. This CDR3 has 14 amino acids. Trimming cost V 4 bases and J 5 bases; bases outside gene matches: 6. Germline V gene data show CDR1 as SEHNR and CDR2 as FQNEAQ (reference sequence). The CDR3, as DNA: TGTGCCAGCAGCTCCGGCGGGAGGTTCGAGACCCAGTACTTC. Encoded protein: CASSSGGRFETQYF.

This clonotype was found many times. V gene TRBV20-1 combines with J gene TRBJ2-3; possibly TRBD1 or TRBD2 for D (6 bases each). This CDR3 comprises 14 residues. The germline CDR1 and CDR2 sequences are DFQATT and SNEGSKA (reference sequence). V was clipped by 6 bases and J by 0 bases, with 13 bases between them. CDR3 sequence reads: CSAPGGRSTDTQYF. CDR3 DNA sequence: TGCAGTGCCCCCGGGGGCAGGAGCACAGATACGCAGTATTTT.

As to this clonotype: It may be a read error: a sequence one base away is much more abundant. This rearrangement joins TRBV6-1 to TRBJ1-4; D is undetermined. Trimming stripped 3 bases from V and 8 bases from J, with 13 bases between. The CDR3 totals 14 residues. The germline V gene has CDR1 MNHNS and CDR2 SASEGT. The CDR3 bases are TGTGCCAGCAGTGAGGGTCGCGGTGGGGAAAAACTGTTTTTT. It translates to CASSEGRGGEKLFF.

This clonotype was counted ten times or more. The rearrangement joins TRBV19 to TRBJ2-7, with 13 nucleotides matching TRBD2. From germline, CDR1 is LNHDA and CDR2 SQIVND (reference sequence). V was clipped by 0 bases and J by 4 bases; unmatched bases: 0. The CDR3 sequence is 15 residues long. CDR3 protein: CASSIELAGGYEQYF. CDR3 DNA sequence: TGTGCCAGTAGTATAGAACTAGCGGGAGGGTACGAGCAGTACTTC. Drawing the rest from reference TRBV19 and TRBJ2-7, the complete variable domain is DGGITQSPKYLFRKEGQNVTLSCEQNLNHDAMYWYRQDPGQGLRLIYYSQIVNDFQKGDIAEGYSVSREKKESFPLTVTSAQKNPTAFYLCASSIELAGGYEQYFGPGTRLTVT.

This clonotype was counted many times. The chain couples TRBV18 to TRBJ2-7, with unresolved D. This CDR3 has 14 residues. The germline CDR1 and CDR2 sequences are KGHSH and LQKENI. The V end lost 1 base, the J end lost 2 bases, and 9 bases lay between the germline ends. The CDR3 bases are TGTGCCAGCTCACCACAAAGCAGCGCCTACGAGCAGTACTTC. Translation: CASSPQSSAYEQYF.